This TCR beta chain was found in a study of blood T cell repertoires in COVID-19. In the study overall: The analysed material was cDNA or gDNA that came from T cells, B-cell-depleted T cells, or PBMCs.

There are 15 residues in the CDR3. Germline V gene sequence: CDR1 MDHEN, CDR2 SYDVKM. V was pared by 6 bases and J by 0 bases, with 15 bases between. The assay was immunoSEQ multiplex PCR, and TCRdb's table has in-frame clones only and misses some. Among fewer than 70,000 clones listed, more than 60% were seen once. This chain connects TRBV28 to TRBJ2-7, with D possibly matching TRBD1 (6 bases). The source of this sequence is a human donor in a cohort sampled during active COVID-19. What was sequenced was peripheral blood. The DNA of the CDR3 is TGTGCCAGCAGATTAATGGGGGCAGGCTCCTACGAGCAGTACTTC. Translated: CASRLMGAGSYEQYF.